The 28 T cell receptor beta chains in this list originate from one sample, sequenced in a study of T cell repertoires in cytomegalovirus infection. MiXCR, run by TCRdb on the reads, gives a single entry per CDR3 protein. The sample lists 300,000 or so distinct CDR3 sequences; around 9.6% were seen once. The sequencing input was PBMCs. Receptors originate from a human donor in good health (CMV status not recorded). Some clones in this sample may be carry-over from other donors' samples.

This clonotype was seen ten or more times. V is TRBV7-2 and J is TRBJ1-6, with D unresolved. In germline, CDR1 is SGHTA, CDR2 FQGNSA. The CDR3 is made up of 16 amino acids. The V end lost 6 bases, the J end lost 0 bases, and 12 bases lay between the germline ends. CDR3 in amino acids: CASRLATSSYNSPLHF. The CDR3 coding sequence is TGTGCCAGCAGACTAGCGACGAGCTCCTATAATTCACCCCTCCACTTT.

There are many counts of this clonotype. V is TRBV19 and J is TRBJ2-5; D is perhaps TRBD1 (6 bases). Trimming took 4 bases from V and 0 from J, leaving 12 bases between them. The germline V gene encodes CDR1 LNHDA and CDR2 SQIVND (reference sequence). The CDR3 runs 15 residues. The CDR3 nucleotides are TGTGCCAGTAGTAAGACAGGCATGTACCAAGAGACCCAGTACTTC. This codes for CASSKTGMYQETQYF.

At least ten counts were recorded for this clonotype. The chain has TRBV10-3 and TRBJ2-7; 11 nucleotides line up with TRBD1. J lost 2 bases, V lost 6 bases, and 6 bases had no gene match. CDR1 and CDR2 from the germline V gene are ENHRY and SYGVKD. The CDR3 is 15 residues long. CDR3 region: CAISSGTGGTYEQYV. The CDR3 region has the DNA TGTGCCATCAGCTCGGGGACAGGGGGAACCTACGAGCAGTACGTC.

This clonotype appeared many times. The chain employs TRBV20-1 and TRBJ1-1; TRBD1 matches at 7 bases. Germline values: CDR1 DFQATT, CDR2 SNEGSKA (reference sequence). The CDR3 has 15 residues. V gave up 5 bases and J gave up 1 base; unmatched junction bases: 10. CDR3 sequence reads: CSAFGRGPTNTEAFF. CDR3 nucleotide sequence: TGCAGTGCTTTTGGAAGGGGGCCAACGAACACTGAAGCTTTCTTT.

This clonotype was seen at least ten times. The CDR3 sequence is CASSQSYFMGEAFF. DNA for the CDR3: TGTGCCAGCAGCCAATCTTACTTCATGGGAGAAGCTTTCTTT. The chain combines TRBV7-9 with TRBJ1-1, with D unclear. V lost 5 bases and J lost 8, with 18 bases in between. The CDR3 is 14 amino acids. The V gene's germline CDR1 is SEHNR and CDR2 FQNEAQ (reference sequence).

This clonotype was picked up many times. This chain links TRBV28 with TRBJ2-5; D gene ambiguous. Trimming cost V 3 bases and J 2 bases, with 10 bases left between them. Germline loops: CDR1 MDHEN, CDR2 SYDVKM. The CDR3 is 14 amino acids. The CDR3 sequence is CASSFVQHQETQYF. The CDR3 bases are TGTGCCAGCAGTTTTGTACAGCATCAAGAGACCCAGTACTTC.

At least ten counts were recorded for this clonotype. The CDR3 region has the DNA TGTGCCAGCAGCCAGGGAGATGCAACTAATGAAAAACTGTTTTTT. Its protein product is CASSQGDATNEKLFF. The chain couples TRBV28 to TRBJ1-4; TRBD1 might be the D (5 bases). Between the trimmed V and J ends, which lost 6 bases and 0 bases, there was a span of 11 bases. Looked up from germline, CDR1 is MDHEN and CDR2 is SYDVKM. The CDR3 length is 15 residues.

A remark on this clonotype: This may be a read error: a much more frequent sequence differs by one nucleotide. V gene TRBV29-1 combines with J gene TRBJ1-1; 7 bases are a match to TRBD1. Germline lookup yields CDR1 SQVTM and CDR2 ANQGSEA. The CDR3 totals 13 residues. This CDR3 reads CSVATGMNTEALF. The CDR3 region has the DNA TGCAGCGTGGCGACAGGGATGAACACTGAAGCTTTGTTT.

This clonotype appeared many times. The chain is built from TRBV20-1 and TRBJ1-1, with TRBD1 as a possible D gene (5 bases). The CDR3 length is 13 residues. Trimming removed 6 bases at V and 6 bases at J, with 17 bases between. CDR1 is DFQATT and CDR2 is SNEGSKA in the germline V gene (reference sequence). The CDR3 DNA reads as TGCAGTGCCGGCCGCAGGGCGTTCGCTGAAGCTTTCTTT. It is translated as CSAGRRAFAEAFF.

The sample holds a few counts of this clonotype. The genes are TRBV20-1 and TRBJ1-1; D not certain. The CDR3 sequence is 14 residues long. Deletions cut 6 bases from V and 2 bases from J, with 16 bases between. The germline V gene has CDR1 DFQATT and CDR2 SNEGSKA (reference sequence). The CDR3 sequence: CSAGRLDFNTEAFF. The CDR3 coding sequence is TGCAGTGCCGGGCGCCTGGACTTCAACACTGAAGCTTTCTTT.

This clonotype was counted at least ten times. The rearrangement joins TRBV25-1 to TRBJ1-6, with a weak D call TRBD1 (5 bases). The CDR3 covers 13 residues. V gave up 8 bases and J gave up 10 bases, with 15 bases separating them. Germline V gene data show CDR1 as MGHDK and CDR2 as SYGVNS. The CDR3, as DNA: TGTGCCAGCTCCGGGCAGGGTTCCTCACCCCTCCACTTT. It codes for CASSGQGSSPLHF.

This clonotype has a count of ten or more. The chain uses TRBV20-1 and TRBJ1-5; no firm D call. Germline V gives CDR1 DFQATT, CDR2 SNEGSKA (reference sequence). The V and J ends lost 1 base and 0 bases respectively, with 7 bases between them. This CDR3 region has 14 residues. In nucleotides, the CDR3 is TGCAGTGCTAGAGGATCGGATAGCAATCAGCCCCAGCATTTT. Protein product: CSARGSDSNQPQHF.

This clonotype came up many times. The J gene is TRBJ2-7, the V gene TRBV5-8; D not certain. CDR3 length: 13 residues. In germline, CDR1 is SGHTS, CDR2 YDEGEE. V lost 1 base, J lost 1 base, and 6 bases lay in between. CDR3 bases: TGTGCCAGCAGCTTGAGAAGGTCCTACGAGCAGTACGTC. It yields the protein CASSLRRSYEQYV.

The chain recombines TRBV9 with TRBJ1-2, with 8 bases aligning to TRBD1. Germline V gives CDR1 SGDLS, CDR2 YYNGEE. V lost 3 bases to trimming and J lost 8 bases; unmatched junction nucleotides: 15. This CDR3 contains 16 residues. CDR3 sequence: CASSAERDQGAEGYTF. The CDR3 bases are TGTGCCAGCAGCGCGGAGAGAGATCAGGGGGCTGAGGGCTACACCTTC.

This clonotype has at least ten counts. CDR3 region: CASSLSADSSYNEQFF. The CDR3 region has the DNA TGTGCCAGCAGCTTATCCGCGGATAGCTCCTACAATGAGCAGTTCTTC. This chain links TRBV7-2 with TRBJ2-1; D ambiguous. Trimming took 2 bases from V and 0 from J, leaving 11 bases between them. CDR3 size: 16 residues. Per the germline V gene, CDR1 is SGHTA and CDR2 is FQGNSA.

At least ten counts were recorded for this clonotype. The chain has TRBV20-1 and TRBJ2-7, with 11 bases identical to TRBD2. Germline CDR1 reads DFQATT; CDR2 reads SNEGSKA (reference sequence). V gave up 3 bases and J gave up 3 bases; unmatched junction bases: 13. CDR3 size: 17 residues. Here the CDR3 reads CSASNPSGGLNVYEQYV. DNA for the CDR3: TGCAGTGCTAGTAACCCTAGCGGGGGGCTAAATGTCTACGAGCAGTACGTC.

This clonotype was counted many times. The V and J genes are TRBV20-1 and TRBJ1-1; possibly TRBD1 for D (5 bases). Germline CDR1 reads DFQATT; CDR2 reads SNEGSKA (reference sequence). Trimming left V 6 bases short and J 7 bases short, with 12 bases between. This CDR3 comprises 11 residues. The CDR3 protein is CSASPQGEAFF. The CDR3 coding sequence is TGCAGTGCCTCACCGCAGGGTGAAGCTTTCTTT.

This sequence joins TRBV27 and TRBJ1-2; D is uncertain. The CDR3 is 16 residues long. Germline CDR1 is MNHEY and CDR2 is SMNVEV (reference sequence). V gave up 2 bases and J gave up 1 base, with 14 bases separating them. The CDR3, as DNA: TGTGCCAGCAGTTTACCTCCGCGGACGGATAACTATGGCTACACCTTC. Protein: CASSLPPRTDNYGYTF.

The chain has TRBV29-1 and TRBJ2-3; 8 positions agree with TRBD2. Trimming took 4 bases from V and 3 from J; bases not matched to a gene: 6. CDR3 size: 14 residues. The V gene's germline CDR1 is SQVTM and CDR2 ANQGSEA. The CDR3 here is CSVAAGGETDTQYF. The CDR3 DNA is TGCAGCGTTGCCGCGGGGGGCGAGACAGATACGCAGTATTTT.

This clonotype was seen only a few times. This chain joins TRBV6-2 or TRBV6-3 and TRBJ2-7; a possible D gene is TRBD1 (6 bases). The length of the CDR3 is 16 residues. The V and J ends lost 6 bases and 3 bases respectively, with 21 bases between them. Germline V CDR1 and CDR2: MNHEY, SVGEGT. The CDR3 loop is CASRSALVGANYEQYF. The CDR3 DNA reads TGTGCCAGCAGGTCCGCCTTGGTGGGGGCAAACTACGAGCAGTACTTC.

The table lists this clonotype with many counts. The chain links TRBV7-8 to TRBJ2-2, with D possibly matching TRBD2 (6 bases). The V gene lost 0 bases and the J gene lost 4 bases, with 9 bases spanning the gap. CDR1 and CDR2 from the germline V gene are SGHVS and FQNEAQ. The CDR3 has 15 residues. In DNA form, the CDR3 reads TGTGCCAGCAGCTTAGCGGGGGGACCCACCGGGGAGCTGTTTTTT. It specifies CASSLAGGPTGELFF.

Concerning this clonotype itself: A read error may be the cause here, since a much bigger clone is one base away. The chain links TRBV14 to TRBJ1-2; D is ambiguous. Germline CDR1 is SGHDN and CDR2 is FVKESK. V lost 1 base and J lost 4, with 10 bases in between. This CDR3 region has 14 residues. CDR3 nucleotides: TGTGCCAGCAGCCAAGCTGGACGGAGCTATGGCTACACCTTC. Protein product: CASSQAGRSYGYTF.

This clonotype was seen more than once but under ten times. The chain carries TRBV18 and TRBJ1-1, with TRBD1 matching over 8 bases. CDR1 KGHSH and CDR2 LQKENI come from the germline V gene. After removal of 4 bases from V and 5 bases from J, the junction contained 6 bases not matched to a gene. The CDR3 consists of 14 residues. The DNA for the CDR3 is TGTGCCAGCTCACAAACAGGGGGACGGACTGAAGCTTTCTTT. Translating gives CASSQTGGRTEAFF.

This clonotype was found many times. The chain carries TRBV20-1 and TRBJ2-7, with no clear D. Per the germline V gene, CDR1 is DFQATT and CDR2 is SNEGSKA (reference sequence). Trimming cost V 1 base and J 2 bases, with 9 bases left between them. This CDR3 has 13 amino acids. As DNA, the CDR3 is TGCAGTGCTAGAGGAGGACCCGCCTACGAGCAGTACTTC. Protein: CSARGGPAYEQYF.

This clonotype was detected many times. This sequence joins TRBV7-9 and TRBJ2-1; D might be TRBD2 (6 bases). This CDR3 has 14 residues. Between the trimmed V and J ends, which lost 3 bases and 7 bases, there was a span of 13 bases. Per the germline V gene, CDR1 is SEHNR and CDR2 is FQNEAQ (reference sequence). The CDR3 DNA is TGTGCCAGCAGCTTCTTTGGAGGGAAAAATGAGCAGTTCTTC. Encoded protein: CASSFFGGKNEQFF.

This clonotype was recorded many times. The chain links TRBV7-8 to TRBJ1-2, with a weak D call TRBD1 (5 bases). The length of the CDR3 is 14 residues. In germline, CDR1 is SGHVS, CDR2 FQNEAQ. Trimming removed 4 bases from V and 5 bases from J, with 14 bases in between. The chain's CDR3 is CASSWGRDKYGYTF. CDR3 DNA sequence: TGTGCCAGCAGCTGGGGCAGGGATAAGTATGGCTACACCTTC.

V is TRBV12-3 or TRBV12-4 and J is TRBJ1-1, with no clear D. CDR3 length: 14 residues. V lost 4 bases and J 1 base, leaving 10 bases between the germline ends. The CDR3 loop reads CASSYPTENTEAFF. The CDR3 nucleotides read TGTGCCAGCAGTTACCCGACGGAGAACACTGAAGCTTTCTTT.

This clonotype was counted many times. This CDR3 is CASSPAGGSQRETQYF. The CDR3 DNA sequence: TGTGCCAGCAGCCCAGCCGGGGGGTCCCAACGGGAGACCCAGTACTTC. The chain is built from TRBV7-2 and TRBJ2-5, with TRBD2 identical over 7 bases. The germline V gene encodes CDR1 SGHTA and CDR2 FQGNSA. The CDR3 is made up of 16 amino acids. After removal of 5 bases from V and 5 bases from J, the junction contained 14 bases not matched to a gene.